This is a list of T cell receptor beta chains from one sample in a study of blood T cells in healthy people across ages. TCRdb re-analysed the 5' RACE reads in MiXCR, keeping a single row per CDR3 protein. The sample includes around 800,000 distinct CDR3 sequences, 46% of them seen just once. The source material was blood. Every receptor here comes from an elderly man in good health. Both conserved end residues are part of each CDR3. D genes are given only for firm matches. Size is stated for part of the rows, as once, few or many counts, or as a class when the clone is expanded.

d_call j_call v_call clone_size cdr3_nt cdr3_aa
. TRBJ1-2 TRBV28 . TGTGCCAGCAGTTTAGCGACGGGCCACACCTTC CASSLATGHTF
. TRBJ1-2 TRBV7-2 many TGTGCCAGCAGCGTGGGGAGGGGCAGTAGCGGCTACACCTTC CASSVGRGSSGYTF
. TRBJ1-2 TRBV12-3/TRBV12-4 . TGTGCCAGCGGTTTGGCAGGGACGGTGGGCTACACCTTC CASGLAGTVGYTF
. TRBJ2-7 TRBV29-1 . TGCAGCGATGGAGGGGGAGCGCAGAACAATGAGCAGTACTTC CSDGGGAQNNEQYF
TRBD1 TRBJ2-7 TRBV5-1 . TGCGCCACCCGAACCGGGACAGGGGCCTACGAGCAGTACTTC CATRTGTGAYEQYF
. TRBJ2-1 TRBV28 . TGTGCCAGCAGCCCTCATCGGGAGCAGTTCTTC CASSPHREQFF
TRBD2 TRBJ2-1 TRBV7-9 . TGTGCCAGCAGCTTAACCATGGCAGGGACTGGGGGGGATGAGCAGTTCTTC CASSLTMAGTGGDEQFF
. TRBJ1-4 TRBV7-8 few TGTGCCAGCAGCTCGACCCCGACAACTAATGAAAAACTGTTTTTT CASSSTPTTNEKLFF
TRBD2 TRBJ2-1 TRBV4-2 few TGTGCCAGCAGCCAAGAAGGCAGCGGGGTTGCGGATGAGCAGTTCTTC CASSQEGSGVADEQFF
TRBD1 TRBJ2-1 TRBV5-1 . TGCGCCAGCAGCGTACCACGGACAGGGGCTAACAATGAGCAGTTCTTC CASSVPRTGANNEQFF
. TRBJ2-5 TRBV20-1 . TGCAATGTGCGGGCAGTCCAAGAGACCCAGTACTTC CNVRAVQETQYF
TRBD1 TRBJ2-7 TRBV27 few TGTGCCAGCAGTCTCGTGGTGGGACAGGGAAGCGAGCAGTACTTC CASSLVVGQGSEQYF
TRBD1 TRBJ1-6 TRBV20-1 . TGCAGTGCTAGAGGGTTGACAGGGCAAAATTCACCCCTCCACTTT CSARGLTGQNSPLHF
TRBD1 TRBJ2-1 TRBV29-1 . TGCAGCGTTGAAACAGGGGGCATGGGCAATGAGCAGTTCTTC CSVETGGMGNEQFF
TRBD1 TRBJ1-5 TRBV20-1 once TGCAGTGCGAATACAGGGGTCAATCAGCCCCAGCATTTT CSANTGVNQPQHF
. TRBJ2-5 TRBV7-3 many TGTGCCAGCAGCCCCGGGGACTCTCGGGAGACCCAGTACTTC CASSPGDSRETQYF
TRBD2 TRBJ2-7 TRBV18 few TGTGCCAGCTCCCACCCGGGACTAGCGGGGAGTGGTACCTACAATGAGCAGTACTTC CASSHPGLAGSGTYNEQYF
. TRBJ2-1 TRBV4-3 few TGCGCCAGCAGCCAAGGCATTCGTTACGAGACTAGACACAATGAGCAGTTCTTC CASSQGIRYETRHNEQFF
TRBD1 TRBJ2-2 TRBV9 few TGTGCCAGCAGACCGGGACAGACTAACACCGGGGAGCTGTTTTTT CASRPGQTNTGELFF
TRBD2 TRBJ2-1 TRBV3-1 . TGTGCCAGCAGCCACGCAGCGGGGGTCTACAATGAGCAGTTCTTC CASSHAAGVYNEQFF
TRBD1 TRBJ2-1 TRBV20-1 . TGCAGTGCACCGAAACCGGGACAGGGTTACAATGAGCAGTTCTTC CSAPKPGQGYNEQFF
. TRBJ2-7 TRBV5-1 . TGCGCCAGCAGCGTGAACCCGGACAATGAGCAGTACTTC CASSVNPDNEQYF
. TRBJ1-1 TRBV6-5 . TGTGCCAGCAGTCGACCAAAAGCTGAAGCTTTCTTT CASSRPKAEAFF
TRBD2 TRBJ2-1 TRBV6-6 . TGTGCCAGCAGTTCGCCTAGCGGGAGTGATGAGCAGTTCTTC CASSSPSGSDEQFF
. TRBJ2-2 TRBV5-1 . TGCGCCAGCAGCGTAAGTGCGAACACCGGGGAGCTGTTTTTT CASSVSANTGELFF
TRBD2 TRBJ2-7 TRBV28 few TGTGCCGGCAATATCGGGGGGACTAACTTCGGCGAGCAGTACTTC CAGNIGGTNFGEQYF
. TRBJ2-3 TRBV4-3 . TGCGCCAGCAGCCAAGATTCAGGGGAGGCAGATACGCAGTATTTT CASSQDSGEADTQYF
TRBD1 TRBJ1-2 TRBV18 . TGTGCCAGCTCATCCGGGACAGCGAACGATGGCTACACCTTC CASSSGTANDGYTF
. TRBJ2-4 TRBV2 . TGTGCCAGCAGTGAAGGGACACCAAAAAACATTCAGTACTTC CASSEGTPKNIQYF
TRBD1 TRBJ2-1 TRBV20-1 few TGCAGTGCTAGTCTCGGGACAGGGGACTATAACAATGAGCAGTTCTTC CSASLGTGDYNNEQFF
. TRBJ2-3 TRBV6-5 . TGTGCCAGCAGTTCATCAGCAGATACGCAGTATTTT CASSSSADTQYF
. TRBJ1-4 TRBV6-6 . TGTGCCAGCAGTCCCGGGGGACGTGATGAAAAACTGTTTTTT CASSPGGRDEKLFF
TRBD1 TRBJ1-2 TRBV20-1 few TGCAGTGCTAGAGGGGTGGGACAGTACTATGGCTACACCTTC CSARGVGQYYGYTF
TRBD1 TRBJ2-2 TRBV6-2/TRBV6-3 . TGTGCCAGCAGTCCGACAGGGCCTCCCACCGGGGAGCTGTTTTTT CASSPTGPPTGELFF
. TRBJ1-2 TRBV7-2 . TGTGCCAGCAGCCTAATCGGGACGATGGAGGGCCACACCTTC CASSLIGTMEGHTF
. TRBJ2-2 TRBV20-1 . TGCAGTGCGTACCCATTGGGGGAACGATCGAACACCGGGGAGCTGTTTTTT CSAYPLGERSNTGELFF
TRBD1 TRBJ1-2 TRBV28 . TGTGCCAGCAGCAGCCCACAGGGGGGGAACTATGGCTACACCTTC CASSSPQGGNYGYTF